A selection of T cell receptor beta chains follows, all from one sample in a study of blood T cell repertoires in COVID-19. TCRdb keeps only in-frame clones here, not all; method: immunoSEQ multiplex PCR. The sample has approximately 200,000 clones, around 86% seen once. Sequenced sample: peripheral blood. The source is a man in his fifties or sixties with acute or convalescent COVID-19. The CDR3 runs from the conserved cysteine through the conserved F or W. D genes are given only for firm matches. Rows give clone size only sometimes, using once, few, many, or a class for an expanded clone.

cdr3_aa	cdr3_nt	cdr3_length	clone_size	j_call	v_call	d_call
CASSLGQEEKLFF	TGTGCCAGCAGCTTAGGACAAGAAGAAAAACTGTTTTTT	13	few	TRBJ1-4	TRBV7-2	-
CASSIPPGQPQHF	TGTGCCAGTAGTATACCCCCGGGACAGCCCCAGCATTTT	13	-	TRBJ1-5	TRBV19	-
CASSLNRDRGPYGYTF	TGTGCCAGCAGCCTAAACCGGGACAGGGGACCCTATGGCTACACCTTC	16	-	TRBJ1-2	TRBV27	TRBD1
CASSLRINYGYTF	TGTGCCAGCAGCCTTAGAATTAACTATGGCTACACCTTC	13	-	TRBJ1-2	TRBV14	-
CASSLSPGVELFF	TGTGCCAGCAGTTTATCGCCGGGAGTGGAGCTGTTTTTT	13	-	TRBJ2-2	TRBV27	-
CATSGDRMNTEAFF	TGTGCCACCAGCGGGGACAGGATGAACACTGAAGCTTTCTTT	14	-	TRBJ1-1	TRBV15	TRBD1
CASSYFQGGDTF	TGTGCCAGCAGTTACTTCCAGGGGGGCGACACCTTC	12	-	TRBJ1-2	TRBV6-6	TRBD1
CASSFRTGTYNEQFF	TGTGCCAGCAGCTTCAGAACCGGGACTTACAATGAGCAGTTCTTC	15	-	TRBJ2-1	TRBV7-8	-
CASSGQGASGANVLTF	TGTGCCAGCAGTGGGCAGGGGGCATCTGGGGCCAACGTCCTGACTTTC	16	few	TRBJ2-6	TRBV2	TRBD1
CASNPRPEAFF	TGTGCCAGCAATCCGCGGCCTGAAGCTTTCTTT	11	-	TRBJ1-1	TRBV6-5	-